This T cell receptor (beta chain) was sequenced during a study of T cells after posttransplantation cyclophosphamide. The naive gate required viable CD3+CD4+ or CD3+CD8+ cells with CCR7+CD45RA+CD45RO-CD95-CD27+CD28+ phenotype. Germline assignment: CDR1 KGHSH and CDR2 LQKENI. The CDR3 consists of 13 residues. V dropped 4 bases and J dropped 6 bases, with 11 bases sitting between them. In the case of this clone: No antigen is known for it.

TCRdb keeps only in-frame clones here, not all; method: immunoSEQ multiplex PCR. The sample has about 31,000 clones; 75% to 95% are singletons. Whole-study findings and limits: Later blood repertoires were often dominated by clones from the donor CD8+ memory compartment. Recipient CMV seropositivity and CMV reactivation strongly tracked TRB clonality.

The chain uses TRBV18 and TRBJ2-3; D possibly corresponds to TRBD1 (6 bases). The sequenced material came from naive CD4+ T cells sorted from blood. This TCR was recovered from a man between 25 and 39 years old in good health and a related stem cell transplant donor. The CDR3 reads CASSRDTQDTQYF. The CDR3 DNA sequence: TGTGCCAGCTCACGGGACACCCAGGATACGCAGTATTTT. The variable domain in full, completed from reference TRBV18 and TRBJ2-3, reads NAGVMQNPRHLVRRRGQEARLRCSPMKGHSHVYWYRQLPEEGLKFMVYLQKENIIDESGMPKERFSAEFPKEGPSILRIQQVVRGDSAAYFCASSRDTQDTQYFGPGTRLTVL.